Here is one T cell receptor (beta chain) with its context. Its antigen is undetermined. The sample belongs to a study of graft-versus-host responses after intestinal transplantation. Turning to the study itself: In this cohort, recipients had multivisceral, liver-intestinal, or isolated intestinal transplants. Anti-thymocyte globulin was used for induction in all recipients, who then took tacrolimus and steroids for roughly three years.

The repertoire was sequenced with immunoSEQ multiplex PCR; TCRdb's copy has only in-frame clones and lacks some. This table has around 95,000 clones, roughly 90% appearing once. CDR1 is MGHRA and CDR2 is YSYEKL in the germline V gene. Trimming shortened V by 4 bases and J by 0 bases, and 16 bases separated the two germline ends. CDR3 length: 18 amino acids. Study-wide results and limits: Some GvH clones were seen earlier in gut or blood, suggesting intestinal origin.

The clonotype comes from a human donor who was the organ donor for an intestinal transplant. The chain carries TRBV4-1 and TRBJ1-6; D remains unclear. This specimen was unstimulated CD4+ T cells sorted from spleen or lymph node cells, taken before transplant. CDR3 sequence: CASSPDLGMSSYNSPLHF. CDR3 in DNA: TGCGCCAGCAGCCCTGACCTGGGTATGTCCTCCTATAATTCACCCCTCCACTTT.